This TCR beta chain was sequenced for a study of blood T cell repertoires in COVID-19. Sequenced by immunoSEQ multiplex PCR; TCRdb stores in-frame clones only, minus some. The data contain about 160,000 clones, over 85% of them singletons. The ends were cut back, 5 bases at V and 3 bases at J, with 11 bases in the middle. The germline gives CDR1 SGHNT, CDR2 YYREEE (reference sequence). The CDR3 loop spans 13 amino acids. The V call is TRBV5-4, the J call TRBJ1-1, with a tentative D call TRBD1 (5 bases). The receptor was isolated from a man in his fifties or sixties with active or convalescent COVID-19. Specimen: peripheral blood. CDR3: CASSKGDDTEAFF. CDR3 coding DNA: TGTGCCAGCAGTAAAGGGGATGACACTGAAGCTTTCTTT.